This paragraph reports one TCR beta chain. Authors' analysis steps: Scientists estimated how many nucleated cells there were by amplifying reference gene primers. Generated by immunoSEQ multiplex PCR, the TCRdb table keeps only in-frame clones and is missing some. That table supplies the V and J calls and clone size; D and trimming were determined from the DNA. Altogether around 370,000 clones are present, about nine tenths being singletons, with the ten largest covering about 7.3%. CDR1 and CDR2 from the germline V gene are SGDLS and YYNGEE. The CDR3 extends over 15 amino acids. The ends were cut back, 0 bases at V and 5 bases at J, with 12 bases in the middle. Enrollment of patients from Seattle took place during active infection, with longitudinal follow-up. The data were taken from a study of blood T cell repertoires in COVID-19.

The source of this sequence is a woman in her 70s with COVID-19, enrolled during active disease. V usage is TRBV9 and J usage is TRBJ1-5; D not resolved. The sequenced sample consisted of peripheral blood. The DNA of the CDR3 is TGTGCCAGCAGCGTAGGGCCAGAAAGTTATCAGCCCCAGCATTTT. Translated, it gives CASSVGPESYQPQHF.